The 19 T cell receptor beta chains below were found in one sample sequenced in a study of T cells in lung cancer brain metastases (dated 2018 in TCRdb). Libraries came from the immunoSEQ multiplex PCR assay. Drawn from immuneACCESS, this table holds only the in-frame rearrangements with V and J called that TCRdb kept. Clones are partly lost; checked studies trace under half to an unresolved V gene and leave the rest unexplained. Within this sample are roughly 4,700 clones, with roughly 84% of them counted one time only. The ten most abundant clones make up 3% of the sample. The sequencing input was tumor tissue from the primary lung tumor. This specimen's cell subset or site label, interpreted: primary lung cancer lesion. The source is a woman in her fifties or sixties with non-small cell lung cancer.

J is TRBJ2-3 and V is TRBV10-1; TRBD1 agrees at 8 bases. Germline V lookup: CDR1 WNHNN, CDR2 SYGVQD (reference sequence). Trimming removed 2 bases from V and 2 bases from J; junction bases left unmatched: 3. The CDR3 contains 15 residues. The CDR3 DNA reads as TGCGCCAGCAGTGAGGGACAGGGACACACAGATACGCAGTATTTT. Translated, it gives CASSEGQGHTDTQYF.

This clone was observed a handful of times. The chain has TRBV5-1 and TRBJ2-1; 8 bases are a match to TRBD1. Germline loops: CDR1 SGHRS, CDR2 YFSETQ. The CDR3 has 12 amino acids. J lost 13 bases, V lost 3 bases, and 6 bases had no gene match. In DNA, the CDR3 is TGCGCCAGCAGCTCGACAGGGGAAACACAGTTCTTC. Translation gives CASSSTGETQFF.

The genes are TRBV10-1 and TRBJ2-1, with D perhaps TRBD1 or TRBD2 (5 bases each). With 7 bases removed from V and 6 bases from J, the gap between germline ends came to 22 bases. The CDR3 contains 16 residues. Germline loops: CDR1 WNHNN, CDR2 SYGVQD (reference sequence). The CDR3 sequence is CASIGEVRDASNEQFF. CDR3 bases: TGCGCCAGCATCGGAGAAGTTCGGGACGCCTCCAATGAGCAGTTCTTC.

The DNA for the CDR3 is TGCGCCAGCAGCCAAGATGGGAGTGAGCAGTTCTTC. Protein sequence: CASSQDGSEQFF. This chain uses TRBV4-1 with TRBJ2-1; D may be TRBD2 (5 bases). Germline CDR1 MGHRA, CDR2 YSYEKL. This CDR3 region has 12 residues. Trimming cost V 0 bases and J 9 bases, with 6 bases left between them.

The chain employs TRBV6-5 and TRBJ2-2, with 8 bases that match TRBD2. The CDR3 covers 13 residues. Germline V gives CDR1 MNHEY, CDR2 SVGAGI. V shed 6 bases, J shed 3 bases, and the junction held 0 bases outside the gene matches. CDR3 in amino acids: CASRTSDTGELFF. The CDR3 DNA reads TGTGCCAGCAGGACTAGCGACACCGGGGAGCTGTTTTTT.

This clone was counted between two and nine times. The rearrangement links TRBV10-3 to TRBJ1-1, with 9 bases aligning to TRBD1. CDR1 ENHRY and CDR2 SYGVKD come from the germline V gene. This CDR3 region has 14 residues. Unmatched junction bases numbered 5, after V lost 3 bases and J lost 6 bases. The CDR3 region is CAISDRQGVSEAFF. CDR3 in DNA: TGTGCCATCAGTGATAGACAGGGGGTATCTGAAGCTTTCTTT.

In this sample, this clone turned up once. One end of the junction varies from germline; a read error may be responsible. The genes are TRBV4-1 and TRBJ2-1; D unclear. The germline gives CDR1 MGHRA, CDR2 YSYEKL. The CDR3 is 13 amino acids. The CDR3 protein is CANSQDSGREQFF. CDR3 nucleotide sequence: TGCGCCAACAGCCAAGATAGTGGTAGGGAGCAGTTCTTC.

The chain employs TRBV10-3 and TRBJ2-1; no clear D gene. V shed 8 bases and J shed 6 bases, with 14 bases lying between them. This CDR3 is built from 13 residues. CDR1 is ENHRY and CDR2 is SYGVKD in the germline V gene. The DNA of the CDR3 is TGTGCCATCGGCCCAAGAGCTGGCAATGAGCAGTTCTTC. This sequence encodes CAIGPRAGNEQFF.

This clone was observed a single time. Other nucleotide sequences in the sample specify the same CDR3. This chain links TRBV14 with TRBJ2-1, with unresolved D. This CDR3 is 14 amino acids long. From germline, CDR1 is SGHDN and CDR2 FVKESK. The V gene lost 1 base and the J gene lost 0 bases, with 4 bases spanning the gap. CDR3 sequence (DNA): TGTGCCAGCAGCCAAGGGAGCTCCTACAATGAGCAGTTCTTC. This translates into CASSQGSSYNEQFF.

The chain couples TRBV5-8 to TRBJ1-2; D unclear. The CDR3 has 13 residues. Trimming removed 0 bases at V and 3 bases at J, with 6 bases between. Germline V lookup: CDR1 SGHTS, CDR2 YDEGEE. The CDR3 bases are TGTGCCAGCAGCTTGGAGAGGGACTATGGCTACACCTTC. Encoded protein: CASSLERDYGYTF.

The chain links TRBV29-1 to TRBJ2-3; TRBD2 agrees at 7 bases. The CDR3 is 12 amino acids. Germline V gene data show CDR1 as SQVTM and CDR2 as ANQGSEA. J was trimmed by 3 bases and V by 6 bases; bases with no gene match: 3. The CDR3 region is CSVGEGTDTQYF. CDR3 nucleotides: TGCAGCGTGGGGGAGGGTACAGATACGCAGTATTTT.

On this clone itself: One end of the junction is discordant with germline, which a read error may explain. The J gene is TRBJ2-7, the V gene TRBV5-4; D gene uncertain. Per germline, CDR1 SGHNT and CDR2 YYREEE (reference sequence). The CDR3 sequence is 11 residues long. The CDR3 region has the DNA TGTGCCAGCAGCTTCCCCTACAAGCAGTACTTC. As protein: CASSFPYKQYF.

V usage is TRBV10-3 and J usage is TRBJ2-1, with 9 positions matching TRBD1. The CDR3 has 14 amino acids. Trimming removed 2 bases from V and 15 bases from J; junction bases left unmatched: 11. CDR1 ENHRY and CDR2 SYGVKD come from the germline V gene. CDR3: CAISEAGTGSGGFF. The CDR3 DNA follows: TGTGCCATCAGTGAGGCCGGGACAGGGAGTGGGGGGTTCTTC.

The CDR3 here is CASSPSGNPYTDTQYF. In DNA, the CDR3 is TGTGCCAGCTCACCTAGCGGGAACCCTTACACAGATACGCAGTATTTT. The chain has TRBV18 and TRBJ2-3; TRBD2 matches at 8 bases. V shed 3 bases, J shed 2 bases, and the junction held 7 bases outside the gene matches. The CDR3 consists of 16 residues. The germline CDR1 and CDR2 sequences are KGHSH and LQKENI.

V gene TRBV19 combines with J gene TRBJ2-7, with TRBD2 matching 14 bases. The CDR3 sequence is 17 residues long. The germline gives CDR1 LNHDA, CDR2 SQIVND (reference sequence). Trimming removed 5 bases from V and 1 base from J; junction bases left unmatched: 7. The chain's CDR3 is CASSPTSGGVSSYEQYF. CDR3 nucleotides: TGTGCCAGTAGTCCGACTAGCGGGGGGGTATCGTCCTACGAGCAGTACTTC.

This chain uses TRBV5-5 with TRBJ2-1; TRBD1 is a possible D gene (6 bases). CDR3 length: 16 residues. Trimming shortened V by 7 bases and J by 4 bases, and 21 bases separated the two germline ends. Germline CDR1 reads SGHKS; CDR2 reads YYEKEE (reference sequence). The CDR3 bases are TGTGCCAGCTACCGCTCCTATGGGCAGGGGTACAATGAGCAGTTCTTC. Residues: CASYRSYGQGYNEQFF.

The gene calls are TRBV11-2 and TRBJ2-3; 7 nucleotides agree with TRBD1. This CDR3 is 13 amino acids long. Looked up from germline, CDR1 is SGHAT and CDR2 is FQNNGV. V was clipped by 5 bases and J by 4 bases; unmatched bases: 3. The CDR3 nucleotides are TGTGCCAGCAGCGAAACAGGGGCAGATACGCAGTATTTT. It codes for CASSETGADTQYF. The whole variable domain, filled in from reference TRBV11-2 and TRBJ2-3, reads EAGVAQSPRYKIIEKRQSVAFWCNPISGHATLYWYQQILGQGPKLLIQFQNNGVVDDSQLPKDRFSAERLKGVDSTLKIQPAKLEDSAVYLCASSETGADTQYFGPGTRLTVL.

V and J are TRBV2 and TRBJ2-3, with TRBD2 matching over 13 bases. After removal of 7 bases from V and 3 bases from J, the junction contained 1 base not matched to a gene. The CDR3 consists of 14 residues. Germline values: CDR1 SNHLY, CDR2 FYNNEI. The CDR3 here is CASKLAGGTDTQYF. In DNA, the CDR3 is TGTGCCAGCAAACTAGCGGGAGGGACAGATACGCAGTATTTT.

This clone was picked up a small number of times. This chain connects TRBV6-6 to TRBJ1-1; perhaps TRBD1 as D (5 bases). CDR3 length equals 13 residues. CDR1 and CDR2 from the germline V gene are MNHNY and SVGAGI (reference sequence). With 7 bases removed from V and 1 base from J, the gap between germline ends came to 10 bases. The CDR3 loop is CASIQGGNTEAFF. In nucleotides, the CDR3 is TGTGCCAGCATTCAGGGAGGGAACACTGAAGCTTTCTTT.